The clone carrying this T cell receptor beta chain was recorded many times. Its antigen is not known. This specimen belongs to a study of regulatory T cells in long-lasting Graves disease. Study-level findings and limits: When disease was persistent, TRBV28, TRBJ1-2 and TRBJ2-5 were the favored segments. Possibly, too few samples lowered accuracy.

Time point indicated: persistent/refractory GD, antithyroid drugs over 5 years with positive TRAb. From RNA extracted from PBMCs, the TCR library was made. Clinicians diagnosed Graves' disease using American Thyroid Association guidelines. Trimming shortened V by 1 base and J by 1 base, and 10 bases separated the two germline ends. The CDR3 extends over 15 amino acids. The germline V gene has CDR1 SGHAT and CDR2 FQNNGV. Sequencing libraries for TCR beta were prepared with iRepertoire HTBI primers and Arm-PCR of CDR3 regions. TCRdb redid the calling of the multiplex PCR reads with MiXCR, one entry per CDR3 protein. This table has 500,000 to 800,000 distinct CDR3 sequences, around 30% appearing once.

The sequencing here drew on peripheral blood mononuclear cells (PBMCs), taken when the disease was refractory, from a patient treated with antithyroid drugs. The V gene is TRBV11-2, the J gene TRBJ2-5; D is ambiguous. This TCR derives from a female donor with Graves disease. Written as DNA, the CDR3 is TGTGCCAGCAGCTTAGTCGGTAATTTCCAAGAGACCCAGTACTTC. Protein sequence: CASSLVGNFQETQYF.